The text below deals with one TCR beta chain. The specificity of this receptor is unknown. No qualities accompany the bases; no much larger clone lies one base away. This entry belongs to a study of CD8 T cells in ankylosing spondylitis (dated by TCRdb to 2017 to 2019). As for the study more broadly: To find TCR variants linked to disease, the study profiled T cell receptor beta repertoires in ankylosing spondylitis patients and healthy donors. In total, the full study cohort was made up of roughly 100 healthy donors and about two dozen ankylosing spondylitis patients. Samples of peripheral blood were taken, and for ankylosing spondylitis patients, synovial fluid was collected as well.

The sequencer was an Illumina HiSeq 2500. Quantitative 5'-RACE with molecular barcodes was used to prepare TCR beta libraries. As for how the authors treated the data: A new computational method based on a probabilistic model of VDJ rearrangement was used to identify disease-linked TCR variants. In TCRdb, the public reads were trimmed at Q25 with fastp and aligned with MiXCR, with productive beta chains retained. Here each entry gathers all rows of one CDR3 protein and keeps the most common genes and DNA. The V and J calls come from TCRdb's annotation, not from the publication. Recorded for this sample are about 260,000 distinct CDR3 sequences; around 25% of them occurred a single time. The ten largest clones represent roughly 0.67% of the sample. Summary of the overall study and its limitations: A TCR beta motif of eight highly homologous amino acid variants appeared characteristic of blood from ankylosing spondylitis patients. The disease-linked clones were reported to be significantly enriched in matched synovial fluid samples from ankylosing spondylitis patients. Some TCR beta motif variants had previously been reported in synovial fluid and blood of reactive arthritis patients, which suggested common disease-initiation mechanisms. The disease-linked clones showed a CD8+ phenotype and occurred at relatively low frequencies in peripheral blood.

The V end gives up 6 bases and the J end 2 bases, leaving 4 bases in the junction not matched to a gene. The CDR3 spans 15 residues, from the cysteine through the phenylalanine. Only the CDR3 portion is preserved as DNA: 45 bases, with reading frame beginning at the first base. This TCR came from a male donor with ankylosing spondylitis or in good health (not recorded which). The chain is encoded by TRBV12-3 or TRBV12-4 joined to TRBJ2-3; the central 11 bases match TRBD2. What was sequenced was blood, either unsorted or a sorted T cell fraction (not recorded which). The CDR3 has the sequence CASRLAGGPTDTQYF. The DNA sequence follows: TGTGCCAGCAGGCTAGCGGGGGGTCCCACAGATACGCAGTATTTT.